Listed below are T cell receptor beta chains from one sample, sequenced in a study of blood T cell repertoires in COVID-19. TCRdb's copy holds only in-frame clones and misses some; the assay was immunoSEQ multiplex PCR. The sample shows about 62,000 clones, roughly 90% of them seen only once. What was sequenced was peripheral blood. Every receptor here comes from a woman of 80 years or more with acute or convalescent COVID-19. The CDR3 runs from the conserved cysteine through the conserved F or W. D genes are given only for firm matches. Clone size is given for some rows only: seen once, a few or many times, or a class if the clone is expanded.

>TRBJ1-1|NA|NA|TRBV11-2
CASSLPPPIRRTEAFF
TGTGCCAGCAGCTTACCCCCCCCAATCAGGCGCACTGAAGCTTTCTTT
>TRBJ2-3|NA|NA|TRBV7-6
CASSSRPPGGTDTQYF
TGTGCCAGCAGCTCGCGCCCCCCGGGGGGCACAGATACGCAGTATTTT
>TRBJ1-5|NA|NA|TRBV6-5
CASSWVGRYQPQHF
TGTGCCAGCAGTTGGGTGGGCAGATATCAGCCCCAGCATTTT
>TRBJ1-3|NA|few|TRBV12-5
CASGLTLNTIYF
TGTGCTAGTGGTTTGACTTTAAACACCATATATTTT
>TRBJ2-7|TRBD1|NA|TRBV3-1/TRBV3-2
CASSLDREGNEQYF
TGTGCCAGCAGCCTGGACAGGGAAGGAAACGAGCAGTACTTC
>TRBJ2-2|NA|NA|TRBV7-2
CASSLGIARVNTGELFF
TGTGCCAGCAGCTTAGGGATAGCGAGAGTGAACACCGGGGAGCTGTTTTTT
>TRBJ2-3|TRBD2|NA|TRBV6-5
CASSYGLADSTDTQYF
TGTGCCAGCAGTTACGGGCTAGCGGACAGCACAGATACGCAGTATTTT
>TRBJ2-5|NA|NA|TRBV5-6
CASSFLGPLEETQYF
TGTGCCAGCAGCTTCCTGGGGCCTCTGGAGGAGACCCAGTACTTC
>TRBJ1-1|TRBD1|NA|TRBV7-3
CASSSTGSGEAFF
TGTGCCAGCAGCTCGACAGGGAGCGGGGAAGCTTTCTTT
>TRBJ2-7|TRBD2|few|TRBV12-5
CASGLERGLAGVLYEQYF
TGTGCTAGTGGTTTGGAACGTGGACTAGCGGGGGTGCTCTACGAGCAGTACTTC
>TRBJ2-5|NA|NA|TRBV6-4
CASSDRPGETQYF
TGTGCCAGCAGTGACAGACCAGGGGAGACCCAGTACTTC
>TRBJ1-2|NA|once|TRBV3-1/TRBV3-2
CASSQVRYGYTF
TGTGCCAGCAGCCAAGTTCGCTATGGCTACACCTTC
>TRBJ2-7|NA|NA|TRBV10-3
CAISESSGSYEQYF
TGTGCCATCAGTGAGTCTAGTGGCTCCTACGAGCAGTACTTC
>TRBJ1-5|NA|NA|TRBV15
CATKRGADYYSNQPQHF
TGTGCCACCAAACGGGGGGCCGACTATTATAGCAATCAGCCCCAGCATTTT
>TRBJ2-5|NA|once|TRBV7-3
CASSLFGETQYF
TGTGCCAGCAGCTTATTCGGAGAGACCCAGTACTTC
>TRBJ1-2|NA|NA|TRBV18
CASSPPAGLMGYTF
TGTGCCAGCTCACCACCAGCGGGGCTGATGGGCTACACCTTC
>TRBJ1-6|TRBD1|once|TRBV24-1
CATSDPGQGSPLHF
TGTGCCACCAGTGACCCGGGACAGGGTTCACCCCTCCACTTT
>TRBJ1-6|NA|NA|TRBV7-3
CASSRSGATSPLHF
TGTGCCAGCAGCCGCTCCGGAGCCACGTCACCCCTCCACTTT
>TRBJ2-7|NA|NA|TRBV2
CATGTPGSYF
TGTGCCACCGGGACTCCTGGGTCGTACTTC
>TRBJ2-2|TRBD2|NA|TRBV11-1
CASSLGAGTNTGELFF
TGTGCCAGCAGCTTAGGAGCGGGAACCAACACCGGGGAGCTGTTTTTT
>TRBJ2-3|NA|NA|TRBV24-1
CATSPYAGTDTQYF
TGTGCCACCAGTCCCTATGCCGGCACAGATACGCAGTATTTT
>TRBJ1-1|NA|NA|TRBV11-2
CASSFDGGSTEAFF
TGTGCCAGCAGCTTTGACGGGGGGTCCACTGAAGCTTTCTTT
>TRBJ1-2|TRBD1|NA|TRBV10-3
CAISNQGAEGYTF
TGTGCCATCAGTAACCAGGGGGCAGAGGGCTACACCTTC
>TRBJ1-2|TRBD1|once|TRBV24-1
CATSSGGFGYTF
TGTGCCACCAGTTCAGGGGGCTTTGGCTACACCTTC
>TRBJ1-4|NA|NA|TRBV30
CAWSVPLTRVEKLFF
TGTGCCTGGAGTGTACCCCTGACGAGGGTTGAAAAACTGTTTTTT
>TRBJ2-7|NA|NA|TRBV9
CASSVVGSSYEQYF
TGTGCCAGCAGCGTAGTGGGCAGCTCCTACGAGCAGTACTTC
>TRBJ2-3|TRBD2|NA|TRBV11-2
CASSLFLAGGDTDTQYF
TGTGCCAGCAGCTTATTTTTAGCGGGGGGGGACACAGATACGCAGTATTTT
>TRBJ2-3|NA|NA|TRBV5-1
CASSLGQRTDTQYF
TGCGCCAGCAGCCTAGGACAGCGCACAGATACGCAGTATTTT
>TRBJ1-4|NA|NA|TRBV2
CASREDSLNEKLFF
TGTGCCAGCAGAGAGGACAGTCTTAATGAAAAACTGTTTTTT
>TRBJ1-2|NA|NA|TRBV7-9
CASSPLAGISHGYTF
TGTGCCAGCAGCCCTCTGGCGGGGATCTCTCATGGCTACACCTTC
>TRBJ2-7|TRBD1|NA|TRBV5-1
CASSPTGTPGQGVSEQYF
TGCGCCAGCAGCCCGACGGGCACTCCGGGACAGGGAGTATCCGAGCAGTACTTC
>TRBJ1-2|NA|NA|TRBV30
CAWSNHIWTDPNYGYTF
TGTGCCTGGAGTAATCACATTTGGACAGATCCTAACTATGGCTACACCTTC
>TRBJ1-1|TRBD1|NA|TRBV19
CASSPLVGTGVWTEAFF
TGTGCCAGTAGTCCACTGGTTGGGACAGGGGTATGGACTGAAGCTTTCTTT
>TRBJ1-1|NA|NA|TRBV15
CATSIREGGRSDRAFF
TGTGCCACCAGCATAAGGGAGGGGGGCCGGAGCGATAGAGCTTTCTTT
>TRBJ2-5|NA|NA|TRBV2
CANTGPGQETQYF
TGTGCCAACACAGGGCCGGGGCAAGAGACCCAGTACTTC
>TRBJ1-6|NA|NA|TRBV5-1
CASSLDGGYEGSPLHF
TGCGCCAGCAGCTTGGATGGGGGCTATGAAGGATCACCCCTCCACTTT
>TRBJ2-3|NA|NA|TRBV9
CASSVGGFIRTDTQYF
TGTGCCAGCAGCGTAGGAGGTTTTATCCGCACAGATACGCAGTATTTT
>TRBJ2-2|NA|few|TRBV7-9
CAISLVNLANTGELFF
TGTGCCATCTCACTAGTCAACCTCGCGAACACCGGGGAGCTGTTTTTT
>TRBJ2-1|TRBD2|NA|TRBV2
CASRSGAGSSYNEQFF
TGTGCCAGCCGCAGCGGGGCTGGGAGCTCCTACAATGAGCAGTTCTTC
>TRBJ2-7|NA|NA|TRBV9
CASSVAGDTPYEQYF
TGTGCCAGCAGCGTAGCAGGGGACACACCCTACGAGCAGTACTTC
>TRBJ1-2|NA|NA|TRBV7-2
CATQQGDGYGYTF
TGTGCCACACAACAGGGTGACGGCTATGGCTACACCTTC
>TRBJ1-1|NA|NA|TRBV27
CASSIHNPGGTEAFF
TGTGCCAGCAGTATCCACAACCCGGGGGGCACTGAAGCTTTCTTT
>TRBJ2-2|NA|NA|TRBV7-3
CASSLAHLTGELFF
TGTGCCAGCAGCTTAGCCCACCTAACCGGGGAGCTGTTTTTT
>TRBJ2-5|NA|NA|TRBV10-3
CAISESRREAATQYF
TGTGCCATCAGTGAGTCGAGGAGAGAGGCCGCGACCCAGTACTTC